The 11 T cell receptor beta chains presented below share a single source sample, sequenced in a study of shared clonotypes between healthy human individuals. Some clones are missing from TCRdb's copy, which holds only in-frame ones; the method was immunoSEQ multiplex PCR. Seen here are 2 million or so clones, about 95% observed once, and the top ten hold about 1.1%. Only CD45RO-negative cells positively selected for CCR7 counted as naive CD8 cells, so terminally differentiated effector memory CD45RA+ cells were excluded. The sequenced sample was naive CD8+ T cells sorted from blood. These receptors all come from a man between 18 and 35 years old in good health.

V usage is TRBV11-2 and J usage is TRBJ2-7; possibly TRBD1 for D (6 bases). The V gene's germline CDR1 is SGHAT and CDR2 FQNNGV. The CDR3 consists of 15 residues. With 1 base removed from V and 0 bases from J, the gap between germline ends came to 10 bases. CDR3: CASSLGLDSSYEQYF. CDR3 nucleotide sequence: TGTGCCAGCAGCTTAGGTTTGGACAGCTCCTACGAGCAGTACTTC.

This sequence joins TRBV27 and TRBJ2-6; maybe TRBD1 (5 bases). Between the trimmed V and J ends, which lost 2 bases and 4 bases, there was a span of 12 bases. The CDR3 totals 16 residues. Per the germline V gene, CDR1 is MNHEY and CDR2 is SMNVEV (reference sequence). CDR3 residues: CASSLVGAEGANVLTF. In nucleotides, the CDR3 is TGTGCCAGCAGTTTAGTAGGGGCGGAAGGGGCCAACGTCCTGACTTTC. The full variable domain, its missing parts supplied by reference TRBV27 and TRBJ2-6, is EAQVTQNPRYLITVTGKKLTVTCSQNMNHEYMSWYRQDPGLGLRQIYYSMNVEVTDKGDVPEGYKVSRKEKRNFPLILESPSPNQTSLYFCASSLVGAEGANVLTFGAGSRLTVL.

The chain is built from TRBV30 and TRBJ1-4, with D hard to call. The CDR3 contains 13 residues. CDR1 and CDR2 from the germline V gene are GTSNPN and SVGIG (reference sequence). The V end lost 3 bases, the J end lost 6 bases, and 11 bases lay between the germline ends. The chain's CDR3 is CAWSPQTYEKLFF. The CDR3 coding sequence is TGTGCCTGGAGCCCACAGACCTATGAAAAACTGTTTTTT.

A few counts support this clone. In DNA form, the CDR3 reads TGTGCCAGCAGTCGGCGGGCTTTACCGGGACAGGTCTACGAGCAGTACTTC. Translated: CASSRRALPGQVYEQYF. The V gene is TRBV11-2, the J gene TRBJ2-7, with 8 nucleotides matching TRBD1. V was clipped by 6 bases and J by 3 bases; unmatched bases: 16. Germline V gene sequence: CDR1 SGHAT, CDR2 FQNNGV. The CDR3 is 17 residues long. Combining the CDR3 with reference TRBV11-2 and TRBJ2-7 gives the whole variable domain EAGVAQSPRYKIIEKRQSVAFWCNPISGHATLYWYQQILGQGPKLLIQFQNNGVVDDSQLPKDRFSAERLKGVDSTLKIQPAKLEDSAVYLCASSRRALPGQVYEQYFGPGTRLTVT.

The rearrangement uses TRBV27 and TRBJ2-7; perhaps TRBD1 as D (6 bases). There are 14 residues in the CDR3. Per germline, CDR1 MNHEY and CDR2 SMNVEV (reference sequence). V was clipped by 4 bases and J by 2 bases, with 12 bases between them. Here the CDR3 DNA reads TGTGCCAGCAGTTCTGGGGGCGCTGCCTACGAGCAGTACTTC. This codes for CASSSGGAAYEQYF.

V gene TRBV11-3 combines with J gene TRBJ2-3, with a tentative D call TRBD2 (5 bases). CDR1 and CDR2 (germline): SGHNT, YENEEA. The ends were cut back, 5 bases at V and 4 bases at J, with 10 bases in the middle. The CDR3 length is 13 residues. The CDR3 DNA reads TGTGCCAGCAGCACTAGGGCCCCAGATACGCAGTATTTT. Translating it yields CASSTRAPDTQYF.

This clone was observed a single time. Just one base apart from a much larger clone, this may be a read error. The chain combines TRBV5-6 with TRBJ1-1; TRBD1 matches at 7 bases. The trim removed 1 base at V and 1 base at J, leaving 1 base unmatched. CDR1 is SGHDT and CDR2 is YYEEEE in the germline V gene. This CDR3 has 14 amino acids. CDR3 loop: CASSLRTGNTEAFF. The CDR3 bases are TGTGCCAGCAGCTTGCGGACAGGGAACACTGAAGCTTTCTTT. Full variable domain (remainder filled in from reference TRBV5-6 and TRBJ1-1): DAGVTQSPTHLIKTRGQQVTLRCSPKSGHDTVSWYQQALGQGPQFIFQYYEEEERQRGNFPDRFSGHQFPNYSSELNVNALLLGDSALYLCASSLRTGNTEAFFGQGTRLTVV.

The rearrangement joins TRBV4-2 to TRBJ2-7; D is unclear. This CDR3 region has 14 residues. Trimming shortened V by 3 bases and J by 5 bases, and 14 bases separated the two germline ends. Germline V gene lookup returns CDR1 LGHNA and CDR2 YNFKEQ. CDR3 sequence: CASSHDASVDEQYF. DNA of the CDR3: TGTGCCAGCAGCCATGACGCTTCTGTCGACGAGCAGTACTTC.

CDR3 nucleotide sequence: TGCGCCAGCAGCGACCGGGACTACCTACAAGAGACCCAGTACTTC. This sequence encodes CASSDRDYLQETQYF. The chain carries TRBV4-1 and TRBJ2-5; TRBD2 matches 7 bases. From germline, CDR1 is MGHRA and CDR2 YSYEKL. The junction had 8 bases not matched to a gene; V was cut back by 5 bases and J by 2 bases. CDR3 length: 15 amino acids.

The chain carries TRBV29-1 and TRBJ1-2, with no clear D. Germline V CDR1 and CDR2: SQVTM, ANQGSEA. The CDR3 extends over 11 amino acids. Between the trimmed V and J ends, which lost 6 bases and 7 bases, there was a span of 12 bases. CDR3 bases: TGCAGCGTCGATTCTGGCGCTGGCTACACCTTC. Translating it yields CSVDSGAGYTF.

The rearrangement joins TRBV11-2 to TRBJ2-7, with 8 bases identical to TRBD1. The trim removed 6 bases at V and 0 bases at J, leaving 7 bases unmatched. Per the germline V gene, CDR1 is SGHAT and CDR2 is FQNNGV. This CDR3 contains 15 residues. The CDR3 coding sequence is TGTGCCAGCAGTTACGGACAGGGTAGCTCCTACGAGCAGTACTTC. Its translation is CASSYGQGSSYEQYF.